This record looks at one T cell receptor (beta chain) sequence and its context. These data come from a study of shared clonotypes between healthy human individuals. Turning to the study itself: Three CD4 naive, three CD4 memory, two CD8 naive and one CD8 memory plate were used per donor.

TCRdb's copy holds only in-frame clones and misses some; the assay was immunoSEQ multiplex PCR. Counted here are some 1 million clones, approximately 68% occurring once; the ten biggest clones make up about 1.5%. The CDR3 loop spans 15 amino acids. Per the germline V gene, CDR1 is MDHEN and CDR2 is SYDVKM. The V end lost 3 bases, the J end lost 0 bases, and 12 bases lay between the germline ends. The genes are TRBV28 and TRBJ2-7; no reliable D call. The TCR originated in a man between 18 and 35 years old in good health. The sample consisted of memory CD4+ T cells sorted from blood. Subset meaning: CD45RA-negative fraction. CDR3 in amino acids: CASSLSTVSSYEQYF. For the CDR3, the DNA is TGTGCCAGCAGTTTGAGCACAGTTAGCTCCTACGAGCAGTACTTC.